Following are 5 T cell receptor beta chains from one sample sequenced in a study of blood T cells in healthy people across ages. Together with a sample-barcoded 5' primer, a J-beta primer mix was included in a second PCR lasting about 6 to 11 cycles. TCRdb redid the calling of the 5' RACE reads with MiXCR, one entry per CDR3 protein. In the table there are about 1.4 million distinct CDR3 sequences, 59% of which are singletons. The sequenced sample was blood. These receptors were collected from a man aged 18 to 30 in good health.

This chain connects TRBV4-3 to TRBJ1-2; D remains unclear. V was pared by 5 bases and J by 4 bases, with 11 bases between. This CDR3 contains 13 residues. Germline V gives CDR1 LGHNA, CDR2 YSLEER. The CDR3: CASSTRVGYGYTF. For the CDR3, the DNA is TGCGCCAGCAGCACGCGGGTGGGCTATGGCTACACCTTC.

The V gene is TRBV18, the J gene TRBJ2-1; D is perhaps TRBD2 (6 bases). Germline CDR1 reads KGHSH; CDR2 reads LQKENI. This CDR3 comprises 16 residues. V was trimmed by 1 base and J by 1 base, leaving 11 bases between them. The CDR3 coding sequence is TGTGCCAGCTCACCACTAGCGGCACTTTCCTACAATGAGCAGTTCTTC. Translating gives CASSPLAALSYNEQFF.

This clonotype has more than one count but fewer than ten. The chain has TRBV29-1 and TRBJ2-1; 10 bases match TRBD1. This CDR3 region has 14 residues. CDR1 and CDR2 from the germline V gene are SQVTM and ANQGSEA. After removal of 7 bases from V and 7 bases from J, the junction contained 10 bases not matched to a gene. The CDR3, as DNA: TGCAGCGCCGTCCGACAGGGGGCAAAAAATGAGCAGTTCTTC. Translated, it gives CSAVRQGAKNEQFF.

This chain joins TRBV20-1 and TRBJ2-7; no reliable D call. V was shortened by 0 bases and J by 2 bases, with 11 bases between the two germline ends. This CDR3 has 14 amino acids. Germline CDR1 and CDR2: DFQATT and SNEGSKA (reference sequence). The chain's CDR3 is CSARERTVAYEQYF. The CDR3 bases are TGCAGTGCTAGAGAGCGAACAGTAGCCTACGAGCAGTACTTC.

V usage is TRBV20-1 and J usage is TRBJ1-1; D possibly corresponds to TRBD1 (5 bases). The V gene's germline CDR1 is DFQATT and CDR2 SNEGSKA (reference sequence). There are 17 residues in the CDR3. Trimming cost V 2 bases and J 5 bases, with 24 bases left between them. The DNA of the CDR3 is TGCAGTGCTAGAACGCCCCGGGCCAGGGCCCCCCTTACTGAAGCTTTCTTT. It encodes CSARTPRARAPLTEAFF.